This T cell receptor (beta chain) comes out of a study of blood T cell repertoires in COVID-19. Individuals aged about 18 to 95 years were recruited from roughly 23 US areas. Repertoires were generated with immunoSEQ multiplex PCR, while TCRdb's copy carries only in-frame clones and drops some. This sample carries about 320,000 clones, approximately 91% of them seen once, and the ten largest clones take about 5.2%. The sequenced sample was PBMCs or T cells enriched from blood (not recorded which). This sequence originates from a man between 60 and 75 years old who had recovered from COVID-19.

The CDR3 DNA reads TGTGCCAGCAGCCTTAAGGGACTAGCGTCCTACGAGCAGTACTTC. Its translation is CASSLKGLASYEQYF. The V call is TRBV6-2 or TRBV6-3, the J call TRBJ2-7, with TRBD2 identical over 10 bases. This CDR3 contains 15 residues. CDR1 and CDR2 (germline): MNHEY, SVGEGT. V lost 6 bases to trimming and J lost 1 base; unmatched junction nucleotides: 6.